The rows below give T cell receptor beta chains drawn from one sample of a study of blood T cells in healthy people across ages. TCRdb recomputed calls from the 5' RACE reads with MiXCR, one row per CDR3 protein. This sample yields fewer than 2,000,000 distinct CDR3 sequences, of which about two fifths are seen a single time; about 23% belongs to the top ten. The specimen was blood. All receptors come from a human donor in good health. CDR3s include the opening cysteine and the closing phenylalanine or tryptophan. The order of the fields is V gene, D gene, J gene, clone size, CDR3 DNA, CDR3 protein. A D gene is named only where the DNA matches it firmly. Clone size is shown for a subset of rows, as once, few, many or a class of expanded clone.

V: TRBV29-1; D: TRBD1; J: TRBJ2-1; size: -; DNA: TGCAGCGTTAGAGGGACAGGTGATTTCTACAATGAGCAGTTCTTC; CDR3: CSVRGTGDFYNEQFF
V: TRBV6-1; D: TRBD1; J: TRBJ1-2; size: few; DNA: TGTGCCAGCAGTAAACCGGGACAGGGATATGGCTACACCTTC; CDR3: CASSKPGQGYGYTF
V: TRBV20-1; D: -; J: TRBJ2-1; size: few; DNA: TGCAGCGCTCAGTACAGGGATGAGCAGTTCTTC; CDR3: CSAQYRDEQFF
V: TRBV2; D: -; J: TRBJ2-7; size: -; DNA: TGTGCCAGCAGTGAACAGGGCAGGTACTACGAGCAGTACTTC; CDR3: CASSEQGRYYEQYF
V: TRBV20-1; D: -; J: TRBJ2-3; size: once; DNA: TGCAGTGCTAGTCCCCGGGTTTGGGATACGCAGTATTTT; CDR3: CSASPRVWDTQYF
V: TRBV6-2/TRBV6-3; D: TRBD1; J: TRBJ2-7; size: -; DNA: TGTGCCAGCAGTAAAGCACAGGGGGCATACCACGAGCAGTACTTC; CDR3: CASSKAQGAYHEQYF
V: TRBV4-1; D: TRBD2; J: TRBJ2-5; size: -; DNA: TGCGCCAGCAGCCAACGAGCTTCGGGACTAGTGGGGAGGTACCAAGAGACCCAGTACTTC; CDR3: CASSQRASGLVGRYQETQYF
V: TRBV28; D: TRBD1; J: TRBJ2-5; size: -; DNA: TGTGCCAGCAGCCCCTGTGGACAGGGTCCAGAGACCCAGTACTTC; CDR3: CASSPCGQGPETQYF
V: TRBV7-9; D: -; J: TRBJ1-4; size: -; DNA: TGTGCCAGCAGCTTAATAGGCAGTCCTAATGAAAAACTGTTTTTT; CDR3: CASSLIGSPNEKLFF
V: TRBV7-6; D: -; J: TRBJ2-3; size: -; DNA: TGTGTAGTCCATGGGGGCACAGATACGCAGTATTTT; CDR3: CVVHGGTDTQYF
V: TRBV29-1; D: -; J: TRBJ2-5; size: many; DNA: TGCAGCGTTGACATGTTAGGGGAGACCCAGTACTTC; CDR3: CSVDMLGETQYF
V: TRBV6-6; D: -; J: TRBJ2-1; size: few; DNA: TGTGCCAGCAGTGCGATAGGAGGAAATGAGCAGTTCTTC; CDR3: CASSAIGGNEQFF
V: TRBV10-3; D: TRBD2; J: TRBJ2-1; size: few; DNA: TGTGCCATCAGAGGATCGGGGGGACCTTACGATGAGCAGTTCTTC; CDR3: CAIRGSGGPYDEQFF
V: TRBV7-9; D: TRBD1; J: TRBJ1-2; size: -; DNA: TGTGCCAGCAGCATTCCGGGACAGGCTTTCTATGGCTACACCTTC; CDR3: CASSIPGQAFYGYTF